These 2 T cell receptor beta chains originate from one sample sequenced in a study of T cell repertoires in cytomegalovirus infection. TCRdb re-called the reads with MiXCR, one entry per CDR3 protein. The table shows 350,000 to 550,000 distinct CDR3 sequences, with about 33% occurring only once. What was sequenced was PBMCs. Receptors were obtained from a human donor in good health (CMV status not recorded). Some clones in this sample may be carry-over from other donors' samples.

The gene calls are TRBV27 and TRBJ2-3, with a weak D call TRBD1 (5 bases). V dropped 2 bases and J dropped 2 bases, with 17 bases sitting between them. The CDR3 totals 17 residues. The germline V gene encodes CDR1 MNHEY and CDR2 SMNVEV (reference sequence). CDR3 residues: CASSLRGGRPLTDTQYF. The DNA of the CDR3 is TGTGCCAGCAGTTTAAGGGGTGGCAGGCCCCTCACAGATACGCAGTATTTT.

This clonotype has ten or more counts. Here the CDR3 DNA reads TGTGCCAGCAGCGAAAACCGGGACGCTCGAAGGCAGTACTTC. It encodes CASSENRDARRQYF. The V call is TRBV7-8, the J call TRBJ2-7, with D perhaps given as TRBD1 or TRBD2 (5 bases each). Germline V gene data show CDR1 as SGHVS and CDR2 as FQNEAQ. Trimming removed 5 bases from V and 9 bases from J, with 20 bases in between. The CDR3 consists of 14 residues.